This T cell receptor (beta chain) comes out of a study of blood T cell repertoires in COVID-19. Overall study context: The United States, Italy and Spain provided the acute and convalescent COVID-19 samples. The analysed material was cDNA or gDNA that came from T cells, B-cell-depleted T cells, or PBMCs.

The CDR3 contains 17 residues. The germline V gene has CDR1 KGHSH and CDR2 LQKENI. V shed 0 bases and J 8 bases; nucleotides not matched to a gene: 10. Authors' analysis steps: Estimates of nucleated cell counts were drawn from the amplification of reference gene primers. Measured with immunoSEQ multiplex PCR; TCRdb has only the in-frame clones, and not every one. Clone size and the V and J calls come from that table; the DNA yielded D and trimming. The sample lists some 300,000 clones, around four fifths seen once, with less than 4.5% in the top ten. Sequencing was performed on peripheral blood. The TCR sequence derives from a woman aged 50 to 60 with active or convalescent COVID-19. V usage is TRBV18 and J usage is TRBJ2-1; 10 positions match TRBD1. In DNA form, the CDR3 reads TGTGCCAGCTCACCACCTATATGGGACAGGGGTGAGGATGAGCAGTTCTTC. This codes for CASSPPIWDRGEDEQFF.